A selection of T cell receptor beta chains follows, all from one sample in a study of T cell changes during pregnancy in multiple sclerosis. Sequenced by immunoSEQ multiplex PCR; TCRdb stores in-frame clones only, minus some. Of about 64,000 clones in the sample, more than 90% were seen once. Specimen: peripheral blood, collected in the second trimester of pregnancy. The receptors shown here come from a female donor with multiple sclerosis, enrolled in a pregnancy study. Both conserved end residues are part of each CDR3. The D gene is left open where the match is weak. Clone size is shown for a subset of rows, as once, few, many or a class of expanded clone.

j_call clone_size cdr3_length d_call v_call cdr3_nt cdr3_aa
TRBJ1-1 NA 14 TRBD1 TRBV7-2 TGTGCCAGCAGCTTAAGACAGGGTGAGACTGAAGCTTTCTTT CASSLRQGETEAFF
TRBJ2-3 NA 14 NA TRBV5-1 TGCGCCAGCAGCTTGGCACAGTACACAGATACGCAGTATTTT CASSLAQYTDTQYF
TRBJ2-4 NA 14 TRBD2 TRBV10-2 TGCGCCAGCAGATACGTAGCGGGAGAAAACATTCAGTACTTC CASRYVAGENIQYF
TRBJ1-3 NA 16 NA TRBV30 TGTGCCTGGAGTGTACGTTCGGGGAGCTCTGGAAACACCATATATTTT CAWSVRSGSSGNTIYF
TRBJ2-7 NA 13 NA TRBV29-1 TGCAGCGTTGAAGATATCGTGTCCTACGAGCAGTACTTC CSVEDIVSYEQYF
TRBJ1-2 NA 14 NA TRBV19 TGTGCCACCCAAGTAGGGGGGGTAGACTATGGCTACACCTTC CATQVGGVDYGYTF
TRBJ2-1 NA 16 TRBD2 TRBV7-9 TGTGCCAGCAGCCCCCCTAGCGGGAGTTCCTACAATGAGCAGTTCTTC CASSPPSGSSYNEQFF
TRBJ2-1 NA 15 NA TRBV7-9 TGTGCCAGCAGCTTAGAAGTGCGGACTATCAATGAGCAGTTCTTC CASSLEVRTINEQFF
TRBJ1-1 NA 14 NA TRBV7-9 TGTGCCAGCAGCCCCTCAACAGCTAACACTGAAGCTTTCTTT CASSPSTANTEAFF
TRBJ1-3 NA 16 TRBD1 TRBV10-3 TGTGCCATCAGCCCGACAGGGGGCCAGGCTGGAAACACCATATATTTT CAISPTGGQAGNTIYF
TRBJ2-1 NA 14 NA TRBV7-9 TGTGCCAGCAGCTCCGAGCGGAGCTACAATGAGCAGTTCTTC CASSSERSYNEQFF
TRBJ2-3 NA 16 TRBD2 TRBV19 TGTGCCAGTAGTAGACTAGCGGGAGAGGGCACAGATACGCAGTATTTT CASSRLAGEGTDTQYF
TRBJ2-7 once 15 NA TRBV5-1 TGCGCCAGCAGCTTGATTGACTCCACCACCTACGAGCAGTACTTC CASSLIDSTTYEQYF
TRBJ1-2 NA 15 NA TRBV5-4 TGTGCCAGCAGCTTGGCGGGCAGGGAGGGCTATGGCTACACTTTC CASSLAGREGYGYTF
TRBJ2-3 NA 16 TRBD2 TRBV4-1 TGCGCCAGCAGCCTCTTCGGGACTAGCGGGAGTGATACGCAGTATTTT CASSLFGTSGSDTQYF
TRBJ1-5 NA 14 TRBD1 TRBV2 TGTGCCAGCAGTGAAGGGGACAGGGGGCGGCCCCAGCATTTT CASSEGDRGRPQHF
TRBJ1-4 NA 15 TRBD1 TRBV6-1 TGTGCCAGCAGTGGGGGGGACAGGCCTAATGAAAAACTGTTTTTT CASSGGDRPNEKLFF
TRBJ2-1 NA 12 NA TRBV5-3 TGTGCCAGAAGCTTGTCCGGGAATGAGCAGTTCTTC CARSLSGNEQFF
TRBJ2-7 many 14 TRBD2 TRBV9 TGTGCCAGCAGCCTGGCGGGAGGCCGGGGGGAGCAGTACTTC CASSLAGGRGEQYF
TRBJ2-7 NA 19 TRBD1 TRBV5-1 TGCGCCAGCAGCTTGGTACGGACAGGGGGCCCCCAACAATCATACGAGCAGTACTTC CASSLVRTGGPQQSYEQYF